This T cell receptor (beta chain) appears in the sequencing data of a study of T cell responses to AZD1222 COVID-19 vaccine. The germline CDR1 and CDR2 sequences are LGHDT and YNNKEL (reference sequence). The CDR3 is 15 amino acids. With 4 bases clipped from V and 8 bases from J, the junction kept 13 bases outside the gene matches. Turning to this clone: What it binds is unknown.

Sequenced by immunoSEQ multiplex PCR; TCRdb stores in-frame clones only, minus some. The profile shows 95,000 to 150,000 clones, about 89% of them singletons. Study observations and caveats: Regions 160-218 and 743-854 held dominance among vaccine-associated CD4 TCRs, which spanned spike.

This chain uses TRBV3-1 (or the pseudogene TRBV3-2) with TRBJ1-2, with 7 nucleotides matching TRBD1. The TCR originated in an adult in good health. The material sequenced was peripheral blood, taken on day 0 of AZD1222 vaccination. CDR3 amino acids: CASSLADRVITGYTF. The CDR3 nucleotides read TGTGCCAGCAGCCTGGCCGACAGGGTTATTACGGGCTACACCTTC.